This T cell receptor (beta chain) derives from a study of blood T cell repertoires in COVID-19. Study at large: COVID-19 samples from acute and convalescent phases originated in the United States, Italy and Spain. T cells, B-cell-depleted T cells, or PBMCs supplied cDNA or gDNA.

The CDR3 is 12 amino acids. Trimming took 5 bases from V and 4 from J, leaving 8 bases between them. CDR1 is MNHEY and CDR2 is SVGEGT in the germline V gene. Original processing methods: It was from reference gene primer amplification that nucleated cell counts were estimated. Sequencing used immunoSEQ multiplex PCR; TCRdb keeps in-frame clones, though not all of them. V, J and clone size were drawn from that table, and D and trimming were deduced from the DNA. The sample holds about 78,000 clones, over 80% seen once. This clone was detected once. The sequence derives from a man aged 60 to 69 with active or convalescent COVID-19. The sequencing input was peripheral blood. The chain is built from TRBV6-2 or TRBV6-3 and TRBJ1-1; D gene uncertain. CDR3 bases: TGTGCCAGCAGTAAGAGATTCACTGAAGCTTTCTTT. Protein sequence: CASSKRFTEAFF.